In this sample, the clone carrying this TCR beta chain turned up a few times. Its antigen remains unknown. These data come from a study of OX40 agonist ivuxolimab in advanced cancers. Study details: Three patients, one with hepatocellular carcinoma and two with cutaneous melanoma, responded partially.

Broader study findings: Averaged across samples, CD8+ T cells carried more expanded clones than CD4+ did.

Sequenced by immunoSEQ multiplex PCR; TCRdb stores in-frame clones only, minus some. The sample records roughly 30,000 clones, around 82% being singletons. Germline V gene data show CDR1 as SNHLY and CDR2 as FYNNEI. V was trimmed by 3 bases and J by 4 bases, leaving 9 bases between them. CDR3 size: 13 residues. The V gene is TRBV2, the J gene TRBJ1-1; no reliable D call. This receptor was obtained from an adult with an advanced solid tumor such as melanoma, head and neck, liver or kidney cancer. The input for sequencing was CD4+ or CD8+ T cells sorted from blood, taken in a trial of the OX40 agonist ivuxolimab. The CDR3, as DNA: TGTGCCAGCAGTGACAGATCTACCACTGAAGCTTTCTTT. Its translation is CASSDRSTTEAFF. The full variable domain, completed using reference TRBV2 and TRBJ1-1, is EPEVTQTPSHQVTQMGQEVILRCVPISNHLYFYWYRQILGQKVEFLVSFYNNEISEKSEIFDDQFSVERPDGSNFTLKIRSTKLEDSAMYFCASSDRSTTEAFFGQGTRLTVV.